This is a list of T cell receptor beta chains from one sample in a study of blood T cell repertoires in COVID-19. The table came from immunoSEQ multiplex PCR; TCRdb's copy has only in-frame clones and leaves some out. Of approximately 100,000 clones in the sample, around three quarters were seen once. What was sequenced was peripheral blood. The receptors originated from a human donor in a cohort sampled during active or convalescent COVID-19. Each CDR3 is given with its conserved first and last residue. The order of the fields is J gene, V gene, clone size, D gene, CDR3 DNA, CDR3 protein. A D gene is named only where the DNA matches it firmly. A clone size is listed for some rows: how often the clone was seen (once, few, many), or a class if it is expanded.

J: TRBJ1-4
V: TRBV7-6
size: NA
D: NA
DNA: TGTGCCAGCAGCCCGTACAGGGCTACAACTAATGAAAAACTGTTTTTT
CDR3: CASSPYRATTNEKLFF

J: TRBJ2-3
V: TRBV19
size: NA
D: NA
DNA: TGTGCCAGTAGTATTGACGCGGGACTCTGGAGGGGCACAGATACGCAGTATTTT
CDR3: CASSIDAGLWRGTDTQYF

J: TRBJ2-1
V: TRBV6-5
size: NA
D: NA
DNA: TGTGCCAGCAGTAATCAGGGATATTGGTACAATGAGCAGTTCTTC
CDR3: CASSNQGYWYNEQFF

J: TRBJ1-2
V: TRBV5-1
size: once
D: TRBD1
DNA: TGCGCCAGCAGCGACAGGGCCGCCTATGGCTACACCTTC
CDR3: CASSDRAAYGYTF

J: TRBJ2-2
V: TRBV4-1
size: NA
D: TRBD2
DNA: TGCGCCAGCAGCCAAGGGCCAGCGGGGTACGCGAACACCGGGGAGCTGTTTTTT
CDR3: CASSQGPAGYANTGELFF

J: TRBJ2-7
V: TRBV2
size: NA
D: NA
DNA: TGTGCCAGCAGAATCCGGGGGGCGGCCCCCTACGAGCAGTACTTC
CDR3: CASRIRGAAPYEQYF

J: TRBJ2-7
V: TRBV4-1
size: NA
D: TRBD2
DNA: TGCGCCAGCAGCCACCCCGCGTCCGGGGGGGCGTCCTACGAGCAGTACTTC
CDR3: CASSHPASGGASYEQYF

J: TRBJ1-5
V: TRBV6-2/TRBV6-3
size: NA
D: TRBD1
DNA: TGTGCCAGCAGTCGACCCCGGACAGGGGGTCAGCCCCAGCATTTT
CDR3: CASSRPRTGGQPQHF

J: TRBJ2-7
V: TRBV6-2/TRBV6-3
size: NA
D: TRBD2
DNA: TGTGCCAGCAGTTACTTGGGACTAGCGGAGTTCTACGAGCAGTACTTC
CDR3: CASSYLGLAEFYEQYF

J: TRBJ2-3
V: TRBV5-1
size: NA
D: NA
DNA: TGCGCCAGCAGCTCTACTAGGTCTAGCACAGATACGCAGTATTTT
CDR3: CASSSTRSSTDTQYF

J: TRBJ2-7
V: TRBV19
size: NA
D: NA
DNA: TGTGCCAGTAGGAAACAGGGCCGCGGCGAGCAGTACTTC
CDR3: CASRKQGRGEQYF

J: TRBJ1-5
V: TRBV11-1
size: many
D: TRBD1
DNA: TGTGCCAGCAGCTGCGACCGGGACAGCAGGAATCAGCCCCAGCATTTT
CDR3: CASSCDRDSRNQPQHF

J: TRBJ2-7
V: TRBV7-9
size: NA
D: TRBD2
DNA: TGTGCCAGCAGCCTCGCTAGCGGGAGTCATGAGCAGTACTTC
CDR3: CASSLASGSHEQYF

J: TRBJ2-7
V: TRBV2
size: once
D: TRBD2
DNA: TGTGCCAGCACGGTGGTAGGAGCGGGAGTAGGCGAGCAGTACTTC
CDR3: CASTVVGAGVGEQYF

J: TRBJ2-5
V: TRBV7-2
size: NA
D: TRBD1
DNA: TGTGCCAGCAGCACCGGGACAGCGTTCCAAGAGACCCAGTACTTC
CDR3: CASSTGTAFQETQYF

J: TRBJ2-5
V: TRBV7-9
size: NA
D: TRBD2
DNA: TGTGCCAGCGATCGGGGGGGCCGAGAGACCCAGTACTTC
CDR3: CASDRGGRETQYF

J: TRBJ1-1
V: TRBV6-2/TRBV6-3
size: NA
D: TRBD1
DNA: TGTGCCAGCAGTTACTCGCAGGGGGCGGATACTGAAGCTTTCTTT
CDR3: CASSYSQGADTEAFF

J: TRBJ2-1
V: TRBV24-1
size: NA
D: NA
DNA: TGTGCCACCAGTCGGGGTGCGAATGAGCAGTTCTTC
CDR3: CATSRGANEQFF

J: TRBJ2-7
V: TRBV28
size: NA
D: NA
DNA: TGTGCCAGCAGTTTAGACTCCTCCTACGAGCAGTACTTC
CDR3: CASSLDSSYEQYF

J: TRBJ2-5
V: TRBV5-1
size: NA
D: NA
DNA: TGCGCCAGCAGCTTGGACGCGGAGACCCAGTACTTC
CDR3: CASSLDAETQYF

J: TRBJ2-3
V: TRBV7-8
size: NA
D: TRBD1
DNA: TGTGCCAGCAGCTGGGACAGGGCGGCAGATACGCAGTATTTT
CDR3: CASSWDRAADTQYF

J: TRBJ1-1
V: TRBV7-2
size: NA
D: NA
DNA: TGTGCCAGCAGCTACAGGGCGGACACTGAAGCTTTCTTT
CDR3: CASSYRADTEAFF

J: TRBJ1-1
V: TRBV19
size: NA
D: TRBD1
DNA: TGTGCCAGTAGCCGACAGGGCCCCACTGAAGCTTTCTTT
CDR3: CASSRQGPTEAFF

J: TRBJ2-1
V: TRBV15
size: NA
D: TRBD2
DNA: TGTGCCACCCAACTAGCGGGGGGGCATAATGAGCAGTTCTTC
CDR3: CATQLAGGHNEQFF

J: TRBJ1-1
V: TRBV19
size: once
D: TRBD1
DNA: TGTGCCAGTAGGGCACCGGGACAGGGGAACACTGAAGCTTTCTTT
CDR3: CASRAPGQGNTEAFF

J: TRBJ1-1
V: TRBV30
size: NA
D: NA
DNA: TGTGCCTGGAGTTTCGGTACTGAAGCTTTCTTT
CDR3: CAWSFGTEAFF

J: TRBJ2-3
V: TRBV23-1
size: NA
D: NA
DNA: TGCGCCAGCAGTCCCTTAGACAGCCGCGTTGGCACAGATACGCAGTATTTT
CDR3: CASSPLDSRVGTDTQYF

J: TRBJ2-7
V: TRBV27
size: NA
D: NA
DNA: TGTGCCAGCAGTTTATCGCCAGGGGCCTACGAGCAGTACTTC
CDR3: CASSLSPGAYEQYF

J: TRBJ2-1
V: TRBV14
size: NA
D: TRBD2
DNA: TGTGCCAGCAGCCAGACCCCTCTAGCGGTGTCCTACAATGAGCAGTTCTTC
CDR3: CASSQTPLAVSYNEQFF

J: TRBJ2-7
V: TRBV25-1
size: NA
D: TRBD2
DNA: TGTGCCAGCAGTGAATCACTAGCGGGCTCCTACGAGCAGTACTTC
CDR3: CASSESLAGSYEQYF

J: TRBJ2-2
V: TRBV5-6
size: NA
D: TRBD1
DNA: TGTGCCAGCAGCTTGTGGGACAGACCCTGGAACACCGGGGAGCTGTTTTTT
CDR3: CASSLWDRPWNTGELFF

J: TRBJ1-5
V: TRBV9
size: NA
D: NA
DNA: TGTGCCAGCAGCCCACGGGAGGGGGGCAATCAGCCCCAGCATTTT
CDR3: CASSPREGGNQPQHF

J: TRBJ2-1
V: TRBV11-2
size: NA
D: NA
DNA: TGTGCCAGCAGCTCCCGGACGGGAAACAATGAGCAGTTCTTC
CDR3: CASSSRTGNNEQFF

J: TRBJ2-7
V: TRBV27
size: few
D: TRBD1
DNA: TGTGCCAGCAGTTTATTGCAGGGGGCATACGAGCAGTACTTC
CDR3: CASSLLQGAYEQYF

J: TRBJ2-6
V: TRBV4-1
size: few
D: NA
DNA: TGCGCCAGCAGCCAAAAGGACAGTAGCTCTGGGGCCAACGTCCTGACTTTC
CDR3: CASSQKDSSSGANVLTF

J: TRBJ2-7
V: TRBV2
size: few
D: TRBD2
DNA: TGTGCCAGCAGGCTACTAGCGGGAAGCTCCTACGAGCAGTACTTC
CDR3: CASRLLAGSSYEQYF

J: TRBJ2-7
V: TRBV5-5
size: NA
D: TRBD1
DNA: TGTGCCAGCAGTAGACAGGGATCCTACGAGCAGTACTTC
CDR3: CASSRQGSYEQYF

J: TRBJ2-3
V: TRBV2
size: few
D: TRBD2
DNA: TGTGCCAGCAGGCGGACTAGCGGGGGGCCTAGCGCAGATACGCAGTATTTT
CDR3: CASRRTSGGPSADTQYF

J: TRBJ2-1
V: TRBV27
size: few
D: TRBD2
DNA: TGTGCCAGCAGTTTATCAGCGGGAGCGATCTACAATGAGCAGTTCTTC
CDR3: CASSLSAGAIYNEQFF

J: TRBJ1-4
V: TRBV7-9
size: once
D: NA
DNA: TGTGCCACCCTCCCGAATAGGGGGAATGAAAAACTGTTTTTT
CDR3: CATLPNRGNEKLFF

J: TRBJ2-5
V: TRBV7-9
size: NA
D: NA
DNA: TGTGCCAGCAGCTTTCTGGAGACCCAGTACTTC
CDR3: CASSFLETQYF

J: TRBJ2-7
V: TRBV25-1
size: NA
D: NA
DNA: TGTGCCACCTCAACCCTCGGGAGACACGAGCAGTACTTC
CDR3: CATSTLGRHEQYF

J: TRBJ2-3
V: TRBV28
size: NA
D: NA
DNA: TGTGCCAGCAGTTTCTGGTCTAGTCAGTTTCCAGATACGCAGTATTTT
CDR3: CASSFWSSQFPDTQYF

J: TRBJ1-5
V: TRBV5-5
size: once
D: NA
DNA: TGTGCCAGCAGCCTGAACGACAGGAATCAGCCCCAGCATTTT
CDR3: CASSLNDRNQPQHF

J: TRBJ2-7
V: TRBV6-2/TRBV6-3
size: NA
D: NA
DNA: TGTGCCAGCAGTCCCGGGGTCTACGAGCAGTACTTC
CDR3: CASSPGVYEQYF

J: TRBJ2-5
V: TRBV11-3
size: NA
D: NA
DNA: TGTGCCAGCAGCTTTCGGGCGGGACTCCAAGAGACCCAGTACTTC
CDR3: CASSFRAGLQETQYF

J: TRBJ2-7
V: TRBV7-2
size: NA
D: NA
DNA: TGTGCCAGCAGCCCTGTGTACGGGTACGAGCAGTACTTC
CDR3: CASSPVYGYEQYF

J: TRBJ2-7
V: TRBV18
size: NA
D: NA
DNA: TGTGCCAGCTCCCAGGGCGGGGACTACGAGCAGTACTTC
CDR3: CASSQGGDYEQYF

J: TRBJ2-4
V: TRBV3-1/TRBV3-2
size: once
D: TRBD1
DNA: TGTGCCAGCAGCCTTACCGACAGGGTCAAAAACATTCAGTACTTC
CDR3: CASSLTDRVKNIQYF

J: TRBJ1-4
V: TRBV18
size: few
D: TRBD1
DNA: TGTGCCAGCTCAACGAGCGGGACAGGGGGTGAAAAACTGTTTTTT
CDR3: CASSTSGTGGEKLFF